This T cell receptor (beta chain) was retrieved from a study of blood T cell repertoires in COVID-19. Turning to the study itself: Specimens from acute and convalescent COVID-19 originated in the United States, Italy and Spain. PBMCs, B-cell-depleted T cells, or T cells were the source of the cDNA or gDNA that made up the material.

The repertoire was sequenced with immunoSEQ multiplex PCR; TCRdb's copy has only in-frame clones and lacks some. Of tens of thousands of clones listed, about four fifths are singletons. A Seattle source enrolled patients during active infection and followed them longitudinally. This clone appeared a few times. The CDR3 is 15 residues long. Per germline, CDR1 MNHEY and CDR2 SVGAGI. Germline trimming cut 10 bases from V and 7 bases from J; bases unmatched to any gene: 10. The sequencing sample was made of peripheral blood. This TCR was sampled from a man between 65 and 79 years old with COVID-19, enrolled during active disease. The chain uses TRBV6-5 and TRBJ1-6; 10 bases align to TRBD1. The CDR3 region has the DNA TGTGCCACCTTCCGAGGGGGACAGGGGAATTCACCCCTCCACTTT. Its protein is CATFRGGQGNSPLHF.